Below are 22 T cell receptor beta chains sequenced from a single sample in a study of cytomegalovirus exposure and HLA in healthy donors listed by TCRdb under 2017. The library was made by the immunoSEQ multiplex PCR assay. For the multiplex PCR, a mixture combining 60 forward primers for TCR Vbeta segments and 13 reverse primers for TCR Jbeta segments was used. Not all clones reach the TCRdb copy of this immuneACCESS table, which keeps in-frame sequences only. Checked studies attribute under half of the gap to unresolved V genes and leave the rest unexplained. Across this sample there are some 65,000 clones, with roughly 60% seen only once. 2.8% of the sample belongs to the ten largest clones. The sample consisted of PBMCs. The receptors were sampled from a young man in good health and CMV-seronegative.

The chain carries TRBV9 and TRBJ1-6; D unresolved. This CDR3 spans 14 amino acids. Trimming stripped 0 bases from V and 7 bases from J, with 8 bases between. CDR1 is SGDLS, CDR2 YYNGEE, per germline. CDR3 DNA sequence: TGTGCCAGCAGCGTAGGCACAGAGAATTCACCCCTCCACTTT. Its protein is CASSVGTENSPLHF.

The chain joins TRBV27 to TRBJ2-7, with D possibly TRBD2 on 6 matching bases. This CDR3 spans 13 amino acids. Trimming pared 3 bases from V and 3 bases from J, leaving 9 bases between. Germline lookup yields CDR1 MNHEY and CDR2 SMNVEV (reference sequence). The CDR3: CASSLAGSYEQYF. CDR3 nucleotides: TGTGCCAGCAGTTTGGCGGGGAGCTACGAGCAGTACTTC.

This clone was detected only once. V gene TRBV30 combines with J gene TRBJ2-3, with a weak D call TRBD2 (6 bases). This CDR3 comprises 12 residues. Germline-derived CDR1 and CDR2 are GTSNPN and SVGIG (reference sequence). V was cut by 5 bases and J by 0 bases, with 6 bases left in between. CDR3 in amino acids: CAWGTSTDTQYF. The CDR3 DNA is TGTGCCTGGGGGACTAGCACAGATACGCAGTATTTT.

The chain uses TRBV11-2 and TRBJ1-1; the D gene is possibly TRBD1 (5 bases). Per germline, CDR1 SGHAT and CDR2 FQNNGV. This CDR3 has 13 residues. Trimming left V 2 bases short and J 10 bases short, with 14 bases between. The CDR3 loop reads CASSLRAGGGAFF. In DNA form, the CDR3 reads TGTGCCAGCAGCTTACGGGCCGGCGGGGGAGCTTTCTTT.

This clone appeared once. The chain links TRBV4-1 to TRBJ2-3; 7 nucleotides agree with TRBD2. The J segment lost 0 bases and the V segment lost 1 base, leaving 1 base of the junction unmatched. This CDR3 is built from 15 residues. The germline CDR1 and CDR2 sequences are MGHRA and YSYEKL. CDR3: CASSQARGSTDTQYF. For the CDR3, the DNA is TGCGCCAGCAGCCAAGCGCGGGGGAGCACAGATACGCAGTATTTT.

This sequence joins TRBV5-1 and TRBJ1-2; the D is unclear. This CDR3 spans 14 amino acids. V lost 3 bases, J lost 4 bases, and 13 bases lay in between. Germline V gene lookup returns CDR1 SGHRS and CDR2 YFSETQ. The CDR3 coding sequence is TGCGCCAGCAGCTCTTCCGGGGAACTCTATGGCTACACCTTC. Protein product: CASSSSGELYGYTF.

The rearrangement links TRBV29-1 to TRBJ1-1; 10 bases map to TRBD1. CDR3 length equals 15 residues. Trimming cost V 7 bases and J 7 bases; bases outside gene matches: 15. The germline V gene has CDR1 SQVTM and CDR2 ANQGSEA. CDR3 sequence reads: CSASRDRGGVGEAFF. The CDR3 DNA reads TGCAGCGCGTCCCGGGACAGGGGCGGGGTTGGTGAAGCTTTCTTT.

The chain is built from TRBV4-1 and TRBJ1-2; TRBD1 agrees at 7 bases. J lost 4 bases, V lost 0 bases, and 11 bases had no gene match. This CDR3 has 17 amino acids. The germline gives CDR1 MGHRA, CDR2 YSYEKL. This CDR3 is CASSQDSGTDGFYGYTF. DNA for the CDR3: TGCGCCAGCAGCCAAGACTCCGGGACAGATGGATTCTATGGCTACACCTTC.

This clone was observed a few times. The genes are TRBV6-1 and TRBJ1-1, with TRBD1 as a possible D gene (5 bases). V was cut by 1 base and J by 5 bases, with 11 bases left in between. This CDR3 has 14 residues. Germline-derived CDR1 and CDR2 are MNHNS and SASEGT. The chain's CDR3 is CASSEVGEGTEAFF. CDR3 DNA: TGTGCCAGCAGTGAAGTAGGGGAAGGGACTGAAGCTTTCTTT.

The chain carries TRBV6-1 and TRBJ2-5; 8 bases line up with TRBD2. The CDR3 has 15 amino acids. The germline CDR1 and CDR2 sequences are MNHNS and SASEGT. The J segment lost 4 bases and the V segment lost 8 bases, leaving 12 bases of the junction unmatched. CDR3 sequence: CASGGARGGSETQYF. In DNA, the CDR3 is TGTGCCAGCGGAGGAGCCCGGGGGGGCTCAGAGACCCAGTACTTC.

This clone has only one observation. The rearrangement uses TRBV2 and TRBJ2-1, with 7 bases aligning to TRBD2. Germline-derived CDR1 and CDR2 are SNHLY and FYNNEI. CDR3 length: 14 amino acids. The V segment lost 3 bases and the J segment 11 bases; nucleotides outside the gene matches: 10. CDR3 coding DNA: TGTGCCAGCAGTGACGACGTTGGGGGGGATCAGCAGTTCTTC. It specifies CASSDDVGGDQQFF.

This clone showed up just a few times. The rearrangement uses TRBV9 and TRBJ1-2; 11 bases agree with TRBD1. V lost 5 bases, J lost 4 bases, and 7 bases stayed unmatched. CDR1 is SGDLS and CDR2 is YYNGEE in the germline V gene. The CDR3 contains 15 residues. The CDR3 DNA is TGTGCCAGCAGAGAGGGACAGGGGGAGGGCTATGGCTACACCTTC. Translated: CASREGQGEGYGYTF.

The CDR3 DNA reads TGTGCCAGCAGCCAGGGACTTCAAGAGACCCAGTACTTC. Protein product: CASSQGLQETQYF. This sequence joins TRBV11-2 and TRBJ2-5, with D perhaps matching TRBD2 (6 bases). Trimming stripped 5 bases from V and 2 bases from J, with 9 bases between. Per the germline V gene, CDR1 is SGHAT and CDR2 is FQNNGV. The CDR3 loop spans 13 amino acids.

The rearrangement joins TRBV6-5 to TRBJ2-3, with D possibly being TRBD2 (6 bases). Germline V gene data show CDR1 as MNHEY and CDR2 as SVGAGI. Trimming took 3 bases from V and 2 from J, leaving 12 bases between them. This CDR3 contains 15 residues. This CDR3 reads CASSYTSGVTDTQYF. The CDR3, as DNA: TGTGCCAGCAGTTATACTTCGGGGGTCACAGATACGCAGTATTTT.

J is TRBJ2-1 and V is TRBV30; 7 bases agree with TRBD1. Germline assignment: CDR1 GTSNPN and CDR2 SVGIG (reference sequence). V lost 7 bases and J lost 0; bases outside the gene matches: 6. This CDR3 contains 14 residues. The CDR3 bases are TGTGCCTACCAGGGGGAGAGCTCCTACAATGAGCAGTTCTTC. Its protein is CAYQGESSYNEQFF.

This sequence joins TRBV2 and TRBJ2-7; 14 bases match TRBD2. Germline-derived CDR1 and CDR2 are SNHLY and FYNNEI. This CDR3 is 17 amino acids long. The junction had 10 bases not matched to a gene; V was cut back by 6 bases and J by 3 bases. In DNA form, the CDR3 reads TGTGCCAGCAGCGAGGGACTAGCGGGGGTCCCTTACTACGAGCAGTACTTC. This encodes CASSEGLAGVPYYEQYF.

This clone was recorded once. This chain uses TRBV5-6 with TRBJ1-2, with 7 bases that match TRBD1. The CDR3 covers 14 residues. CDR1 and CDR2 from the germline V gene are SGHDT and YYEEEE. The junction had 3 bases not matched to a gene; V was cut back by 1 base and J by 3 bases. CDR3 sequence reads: CASSLNRGDYGYTF. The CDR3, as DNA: TGTGCCAGCAGCTTGAACAGGGGTGACTATGGCTACACCTTC.

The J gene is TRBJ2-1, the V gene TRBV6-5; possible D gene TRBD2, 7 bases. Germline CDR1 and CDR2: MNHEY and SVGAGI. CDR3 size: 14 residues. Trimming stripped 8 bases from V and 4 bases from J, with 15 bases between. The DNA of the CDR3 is TGTGCCAGCGCCCCCGGGGGGCAATACAATGAGCAGTTCTTC. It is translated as CASAPGGQYNEQFF.

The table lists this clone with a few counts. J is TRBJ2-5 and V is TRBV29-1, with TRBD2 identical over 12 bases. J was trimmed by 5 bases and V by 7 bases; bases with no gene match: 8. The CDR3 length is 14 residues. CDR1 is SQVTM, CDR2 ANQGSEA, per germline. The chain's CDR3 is CSGQTSGGDETQYF. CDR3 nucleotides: TGCAGCGGACAGACTAGCGGGGGTGATGAGACCCAGTACTTC.

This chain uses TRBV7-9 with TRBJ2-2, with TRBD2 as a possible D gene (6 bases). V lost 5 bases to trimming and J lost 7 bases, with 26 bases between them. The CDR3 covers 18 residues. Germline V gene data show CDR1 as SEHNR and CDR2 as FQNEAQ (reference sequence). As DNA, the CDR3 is TGTGCCAGCAGCCCCGCCCCCGGGGGACCTGAAAGGAGCGGGGAGCTGTTTTTT. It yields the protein CASSPAPGGPERSGELFF.

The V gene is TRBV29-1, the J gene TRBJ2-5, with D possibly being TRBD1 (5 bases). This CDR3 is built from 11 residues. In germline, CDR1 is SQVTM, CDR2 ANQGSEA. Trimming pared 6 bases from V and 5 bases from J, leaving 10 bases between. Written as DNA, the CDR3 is TGCAGCGTCCAGGGTATGGAGACCCAGTACTTC. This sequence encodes CSVQGMETQYF.

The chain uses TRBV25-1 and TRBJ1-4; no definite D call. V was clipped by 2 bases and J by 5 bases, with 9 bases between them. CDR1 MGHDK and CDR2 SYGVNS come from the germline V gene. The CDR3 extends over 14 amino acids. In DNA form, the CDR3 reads TGTGCCAGCAGTGAACTAGGCAAGAATGAAAAACTGTTTTTT. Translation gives CASSELGKNEKLFF. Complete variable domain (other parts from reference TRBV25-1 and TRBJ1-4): EADIYQTPRYLVIGTGKKITLECSQTMGHDKMYWYQQDPGMELHLIHYSYGVNSTEKGDLSSESTVSRIRTEHFPLTLESARPSHTSQYLCASSELGKNEKLFFGSGTQLSVL.